These 21 T cell receptor beta chains came from one sample sequenced in a study of blood T cell repertoires in COVID-19. TCRdb's copy holds only in-frame clones and misses some; the assay was immunoSEQ multiplex PCR. Among roughly 34,000 clones listed, roughly 73% were seen once. The sample was peripheral blood. These TCRs come from a man older than 75 with active or convalescent COVID-19.

The V gene is TRBV28, the J gene TRBJ2-7, with 8 bases fitting TRBD1. Trimming removed 6 bases from V and 0 bases from J; junction bases left unmatched: 4. The CDR3 contains 14 residues. Germline values: CDR1 MDHEN, CDR2 SYDVKM. CDR3 nucleotide sequence: TGTGCCAGCAGGCGGACAGGGAGCTCCTACGAGCAGTACTTC. It yields the protein CASRRTGSSYEQYF.

The rearrangement joins TRBV18 to TRBJ1-5; maybe TRBD1 (6 bases). Germline V gives CDR1 KGHSH, CDR2 LQKENI. The V end was cut by 2 bases, the J end by 6 bases, with 17 bases between. The CDR3 extends over 16 amino acids. CDR3 DNA sequence: TGTGCCAGCTCACCAACAGGGAGAGGAGGAGGTCAGCCCCAGCATTTT. Translated: CASSPTGRGGGQPQHF.

This clone is a singleton in its sample. The chain joins TRBV7-6 to TRBJ2-3, with D maybe TRBD2 (6 bases). V was pared by 5 bases and J by 0 bases, with 12 bases between. Per the germline V gene, CDR1 is SGHVS and CDR2 is FNYEAQ. There are 15 residues in the CDR3. CDR3 bases: TGTGCCAGCAGCCGGGGGACGGGAAGCACAGATACGCAGTATTTT. This codes for CASSRGTGSTDTQYF.

The chain links TRBV28 to TRBJ1-2; TRBD1 might be the D (6 bases). The CDR3 spans 14 residues. Germline values: CDR1 MDHEN, CDR2 SYDVKM. V was clipped by 7 bases and J by 4 bases, with 16 bases between them. The CDR3 here is CASNDRSVFYGYTF. The CDR3 bases are TGTGCCAGCAACGACAGGTCGGTCTTCTATGGCTACACCTTC.

The chain is built from TRBV27 and TRBJ2-7; 10 nucleotides match TRBD1. The CDR3 extends over 15 amino acids. The germline CDR1 and CDR2 sequences are MNHEY and SMNVEV (reference sequence). Losses at the gene ends were 5 bases for V and 3 bases for J; bases not matched to a gene: 7. CDR3 sequence reads: CASSRSGTGDYEQYF. The CDR3 DNA sequence: TGTGCCAGCAGTAGATCCGGGACAGGGGACTACGAGCAGTACTTC.

The rearrangement uses TRBV24-1 and TRBJ2-3; D is undetermined. The V and J ends lost 2 bases and 2 bases respectively, with 10 bases between them. Germline V gives CDR1 KGHDR, CDR2 SFDVKD. The CDR3 consists of 15 residues. The CDR3 protein is CATSDSGRFTDTQYF. The CDR3 DNA follows: TGTGCCACCAGTGATTCTGGCAGGTTCACAGATACGCAGTATTTT.

DNA of the CDR3: TGCAGTGCTAGTCTCCAGGACGAGCAGTACTTC. This sequence encodes CSASLQDEQYF. This chain joins TRBV20-1 and TRBJ2-7; D gene ambiguous. The CDR3 has 11 amino acids. The V end was cut by 3 bases, the J end by 5 bases, with 8 bases between. The germline V gene has CDR1 DFQATT and CDR2 SNEGSKA (reference sequence).

The V call is TRBV2, the J call TRBJ1-2; D call uncertain. The CDR3 has 11 amino acids. Trimming left V 4 bases short and J 3 bases short, with 3 bases between. CDR1 and CDR2 (germline): SNHLY, FYNNEI. In DNA, the CDR3 is TGTGCCAGCAGTGGAGACTATGGCTACACCTTC. This translates into CASSGDYGYTF.

The chain recombines TRBV6-4 with TRBJ1-2; the match to TRBD1 covers 8 bases. The junction had 6 bases not matched to a gene; V was cut back by 6 bases and J by 3 bases. The CDR3 loop spans 14 amino acids. Germline V gives CDR1 MRHNA, CDR2 SNTAGT. The CDR3 DNA is TGTGCCAGCAGCCGGACAGGGATTTACTATGGCTACACCTTC. Its translation: CASSRTGIYYGYTF.

The gene calls are TRBV13 and TRBJ1-1, with a possible D match to TRBD1 (6 bases). CDR1 PRHDT and CDR2 FYEKMQ come from the germline V gene (reference sequence). CDR3 length: 15 residues. The V end was cut by 2 bases, the J end by 1 base, with 11 bases between. In DNA, the CDR3 is TGTGCCAGCAGCTTAACAGGGCAACCGAACACTGAAGCTTTCTTT. Its protein is CASSLTGQPNTEAFF.

This chain joins TRBV6-1 and TRBJ2-3, with TRBD1 as a possible D gene (5 bases). Trimming left V 1 base short and J 3 bases short, with 20 bases between. Germline V CDR1 and CDR2: MNHNS, SASEGT. This CDR3 comprises 18 residues. CDR3 region: CASSEVNPGLSGTDTQYF. The DNA of the CDR3 is TGTGCCAGCAGTGAAGTAAATCCCGGGCTATCAGGGACAGATACGCAGTATTTT.

The chain has TRBV6-6 and TRBJ1-2; TRBD1 might be the D (6 bases). Trimming pared 6 bases from V and 8 bases from J, leaving 19 bases between. Germline loops: CDR1 MNHNY, CDR2 SVGAGI (reference sequence). The length of the CDR3 is 14 residues. The CDR3 coding sequence is TGTGCCAGCAGCCCCACCCCAGGGGCAGGAGGCTACACCTTC. Its protein product is CASSPTPGAGGYTF.

The chain recombines TRBV28 with TRBJ1-1, with a tentative D call TRBD1 (5 bases). The CDR3 is made up of 19 amino acids. V lost 7 bases, J lost 0 bases, and 27 bases lay in between. Germline V gene data show CDR1 as MDHEN and CDR2 as SYDVKM. This CDR3 reads CASNYWGVRTNKMNTEAFF. DNA of the CDR3: TGTGCCAGCAATTACTGGGGGGTCCGGACAAACAAGATGAACACTGAAGCTTTCTTT.

The chain uses TRBV4-2 and TRBJ1-1; no firm D call. V gave up 2 bases and J gave up 3 bases, with 10 bases separating them. The CDR3 consists of 14 residues. Per the germline V gene, CDR1 is LGHNA and CDR2 is YNFKEQ. CDR3 nucleotide sequence: TGTGCCAGCAGCCAAAAAGACGGGTACACTGAAGCTTTCTTT. It yields the protein CASSQKDGYTEAFF.

The chain carries TRBV7-8 and TRBJ2-5; TRBD2 matches at 12 bases. Per germline, CDR1 SGHVS and CDR2 FQNEAQ. V lost 5 bases to trimming and J lost 2 bases; unmatched junction nucleotides: 6. This CDR3 region has 16 residues. CDR3 loop: CASSRTSGVQQETQYF. DNA of the CDR3: TGTGCCAGCAGCCGGACTAGCGGGGTTCAACAAGAGACCCAGTACTTC.

The genes are TRBV10-3 and TRBJ2-2, with 10 bases aligning to TRBD2. Trimming took 6 bases from V and 5 from J; bases not matched to a gene: 6. The V gene's germline CDR1 is ENHRY and CDR2 SYGVKD. The CDR3 loop spans 15 amino acids. The CDR3 spells CAISPTSGATGELFF. CDR3 coding DNA: TGTGCCATCAGCCCAACTAGCGGGGCTACCGGGGAGCTGTTTTTT.

The chain employs TRBV6-5 and TRBJ2-3, with 7 bases lining up with TRBD2. From germline, CDR1 is MNHEY and CDR2 SVGAGI. V dropped 0 bases and J dropped 1; count of bases not matched to a gene: 1. CDR3 length: 15 amino acids. DNA of the CDR3: TGTGCCAGCAGTTACTCAGGACTAGGCACAGATACGCAGTATTTT. This encodes CASSYSGLGTDTQYF.

This chain uses TRBV12-3 or TRBV12-4 with TRBJ2-7; TRBD1 is a possible D gene (5 bases). This CDR3 has 11 residues. Trimming removed 5 bases from V and 7 bases from J, with 9 bases in between. This chain's CDR3 is CASSLNREQYF. For the CDR3, the DNA is TGTGCCAGCAGTCTAAACAGGGAGCAGTACTTC.

The rearrangement joins TRBV6-1 to TRBJ1-1, with D unresolved. The V end lost 0 bases, the J end lost 5 bases, and 10 bases lay between the germline ends. This CDR3 has 14 residues. Germline values: CDR1 MNHNS, CDR2 SASEGT. CDR3 amino acids: CASSEASGSTEAFF. As DNA, the CDR3 is TGTGCCAGCAGTGAAGCGTCCGGGAGTACTGAAGCTTTCTTT.

The rearrangement uses TRBV10-2 and TRBJ1-5, with D maybe TRBD1 (6 bases). V lost 3 bases, J lost 5 bases, and 8 bases lay in between. The CDR3 totals 13 residues. Germline assignment: CDR1 WSHSY and CDR2 SAAADI. As DNA, the CDR3 is TGCGCCAGCAGTGAAGGGGGTGATCAGCCCCAGCATTTT. Translating gives CASSEGGDQPQHF.

The genes are TRBV4-2 and TRBJ2-3, with 8 positions matching TRBD1. V gave up 4 bases and J gave up 5 bases; unmatched junction bases: 11. The germline V gene encodes CDR1 LGHNA and CDR2 YNFKEQ. The CDR3 totals 16 residues. The CDR3 region has the DNA TGTGCCAGCAGCCTGACGGGACAGGCGATGGGAGATACGCAGTATTTT. Encoded protein: CASSLTGQAMGDTQYF.